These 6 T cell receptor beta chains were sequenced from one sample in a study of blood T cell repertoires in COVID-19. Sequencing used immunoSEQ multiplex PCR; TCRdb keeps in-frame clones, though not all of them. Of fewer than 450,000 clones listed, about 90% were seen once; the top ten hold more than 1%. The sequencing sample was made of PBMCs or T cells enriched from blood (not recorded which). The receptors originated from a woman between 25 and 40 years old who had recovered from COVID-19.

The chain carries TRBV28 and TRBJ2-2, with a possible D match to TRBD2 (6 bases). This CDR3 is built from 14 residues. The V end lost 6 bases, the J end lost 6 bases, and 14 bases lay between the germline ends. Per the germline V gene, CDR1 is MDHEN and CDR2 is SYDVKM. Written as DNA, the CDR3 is TGTGCCAGCAGAGAGAAAGCGGGTCCCGGGGAGCTGTTTTTT. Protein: CASREKAGPGELFF.

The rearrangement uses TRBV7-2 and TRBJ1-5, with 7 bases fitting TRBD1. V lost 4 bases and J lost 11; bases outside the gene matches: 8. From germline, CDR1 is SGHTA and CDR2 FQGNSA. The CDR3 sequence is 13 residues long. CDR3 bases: TGTGCCAGCAGCTGGGACCGCCAGGGGGCCCAGCATTTT. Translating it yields CASSWDRQGAQHF.

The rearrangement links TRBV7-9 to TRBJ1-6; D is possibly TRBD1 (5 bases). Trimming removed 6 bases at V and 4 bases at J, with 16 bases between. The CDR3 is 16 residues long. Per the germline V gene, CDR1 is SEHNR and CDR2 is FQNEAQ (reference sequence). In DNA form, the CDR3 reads TGTGCCAGCAGACCTCCCGGGGGTTCGTATAATTCACCCCTCCACTTT. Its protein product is CASRPPGGSYNSPLHF.

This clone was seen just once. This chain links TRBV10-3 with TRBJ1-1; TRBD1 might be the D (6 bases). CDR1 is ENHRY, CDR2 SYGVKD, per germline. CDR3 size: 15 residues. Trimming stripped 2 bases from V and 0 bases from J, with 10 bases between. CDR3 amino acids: CAISERGDMNTEAFF. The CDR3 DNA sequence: TGTGCCATCAGTGAGCGGGGGGACATGAACACTGAAGCTTTCTTT.

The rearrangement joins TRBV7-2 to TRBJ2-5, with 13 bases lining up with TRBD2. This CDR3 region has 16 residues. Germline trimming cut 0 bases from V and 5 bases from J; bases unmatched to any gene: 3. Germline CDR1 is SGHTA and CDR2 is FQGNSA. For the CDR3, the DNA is TGTGCCAGCAGCTTAGCGGGACTAGCGGGGTATGAGACCCAGTACTTC. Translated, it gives CASSLAGLAGYETQYF.

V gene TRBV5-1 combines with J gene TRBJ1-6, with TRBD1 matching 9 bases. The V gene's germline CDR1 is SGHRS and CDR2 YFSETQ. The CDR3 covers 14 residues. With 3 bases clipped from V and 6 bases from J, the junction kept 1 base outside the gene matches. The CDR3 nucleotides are TGCGCCAGCAGCTGGGGACAGGGTAATTCACCCCTCCACTTT. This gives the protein CASSWGQGNSPLHF.